The clone carrying this T cell receptor beta chain was seen more than once but under ten times. This sample stems from a study of T cells after yellow fever vaccination. The CDR3 is 14 residues long. The V end was cut by 8 bases, the J end by 2 bases, with 13 bases between. Using its own MiXCR run on the 5' RACE reads, TCRdb lists one record per CDR3 protein. The sample has about 220,000 distinct CDR3 sequences, about 3% seen once; the top ten hold about 3.3%. The sequencing here drew on CD4+ T cells sorted from PBMCs, taken 10 days after the yellow fever booster vaccination. This clonotype originated in a young man who received the YFV17D yellow fever vaccine. V gene TRBV12-3 or TRBV12-4 combines with J gene TRBJ2-1; unclear D gene. The CDR3 nucleotides read TGTGCCAGCGGGCTGGGCCCACCCTACAATGAGCAGTTCTTC. Its protein is CASGLGPPYNEQFF.